This T cell receptor (beta chain) was obtained from a study of T cells in women clearing cervical HPV infection. With respect to this clone: The read terminates 3 residues before the CDR3 end, so the remaining end is supplied by the germline J gene.

The protocol was immunoSEQ multiplex PCR, while the TCRdb copy is restricted to in-frame clones and leaves out a portion. The listing records about 44,000 clones. CDR3 length: 15 residues. V gave up 1 base and J gave up 5 bases, with 17 bases separating them. CDR1 and CDR2 (germline): DFQATT, SNEGSKA (reference sequence). This sequence originates from a woman between 18 and 75 years old with a cervical HPV16 infection that either progressed to CIN3+ or cleared (not recorded which). Sequenced: blood buffy coat. J is TRBJ1-2 and V is TRBV20-1, with D possibly being TRBD1 (6 bases). The covered CDR3 bases are TGCAGTGCTAGAGGGTGGGGGGGCGCGAGGTATGGC. It translates to CSARGWGGARYG. The whole CDR3 reads CSARGWGGARYGYTF.